The present entry profiles one T cell receptor (beta chain) with its context. The data were taken from a study of OX40 agonist ivuxolimab in advanced cancers. Only in-frame clones appear in the TCRdb table, and some are missing; sequencing was by immunoSEQ multiplex PCR. The sample has over 100,000 clones; approximately 90% are singletons. CDR3 length equals 15 residues. J lost 1 base, V lost 5 bases, and 7 bases had no gene match. CDR1 is MNHEY, CDR2 SMNVEV, per germline (reference sequence). This TCR came from an adult with an advanced solid tumor such as melanoma, head and neck, liver or kidney cancer. The genes are TRBV27 and TRBJ1-1, with 7 bases that match TRBD1. Sequences were derived from CD4+ or CD8+ T cells sorted from blood, sampled in a trial of the OX40 agonist ivuxolimab. CDR3 amino acids: CASSTRQGANTEAFF. CDR3 nucleotides: TGTGCCAGCAGTACACGACAGGGTGCGAACACTGAAGCTTTCTTT.